The rows below give T cell receptor beta chains drawn from one sample of a study of CD8+CD57+ T cells in acquired aplastic anemia. TCRdb independently ran MiXCR on the reads; one entry per CDR3 protein. The sample includes about 95,000 distinct CDR3 sequences, around two thirds of them seen just once. Sequencing was performed on sorted CD4+, CD8+, or CD8+CD57+ T cells (not recorded which) from PBMCs. All receptors derive from a human donor with aplastic anemia. The CDR3 runs from the conserved cysteine through the conserved F or W. The D gene is left open where the match is weak. Clone size is stated in some rows and not others, as once, few, many or a class when expanded.

abundance: NA; j_gene: TRBJ2-3; v_gene: TRBV24-1; d_gene: NA; CDR3aa: CATSDVSGPADTQYF; CDR3nt: TGTGCCACCAGTGATGTGTCGGGTCCCGCAGATACGCAGTATTTT
abundance: NA; j_gene: TRBJ2-7; v_gene: TRBV7-2; d_gene: NA; CDR3aa: CASSLVSGATYEQYF; CDR3nt: TGTGCCAGCAGCTTAGTTAGCGGAGCTACCTACGAGCAGTACTTC
abundance: NA; j_gene: TRBJ2-5; v_gene: TRBV2; d_gene: TRBD2; CDR3aa: CASKGLAGQETQYF; CDR3nt: TGTGCCAGCAAGGGACTAGCGGGCCAAGAGACCCAGTACTTC
abundance: many; j_gene: TRBJ2-7; v_gene: TRBV5-6; d_gene: TRBD1; CDR3aa: CASSFLMGGQGTYEQYF; CDR3nt: TGTGCCAGCAGCTTCCTAATGGGGGGACAGGGAACCTACGAGCAGTACTTC
abundance: NA; j_gene: TRBJ1-5; v_gene: TRBV19; d_gene: TRBD1; CDR3aa: CASSLGQGINQPQHF; CDR3nt: TGTGCCAGTAGTTTGGGACAGGGGATAAATCAGCCCCAGCATTTT
abundance: NA; j_gene: TRBJ1-1; v_gene: TRBV29-1; d_gene: TRBD1; CDR3aa: CSVVARGIYEAFF; CDR3nt: TGCAGCGTTGTAGCCAGGGGGATATATGAAGCTTTCTTT
abundance: NA; j_gene: TRBJ2-3; v_gene: TRBV25-1; d_gene: TRBD2; CDR3aa: CASRRTSGGRDTQYF; CDR3nt: TGTGCCAGCAGGAGGACTAGCGGGGGGCGAGATACGCAGTATTTT
abundance: NA; j_gene: TRBJ2-2; v_gene: TRBV24-1; d_gene: NA; CDR3aa: CATSEAGSTGELFF; CDR3nt: TGTGCCACCAGTGAGGCCGGGAGCACCGGGGAGCTGTTTTTT
abundance: NA; j_gene: TRBJ1-6; v_gene: TRBV2; d_gene: NA; CDR3aa: CAWYPGQLHF; CDR3nt: TGTGCCTGGTATCCGGGACAACTCCACTTT
abundance: NA; j_gene: TRBJ2-7; v_gene: TRBV13; d_gene: NA; CDR3aa: CASSSPRNEQYF; CDR3nt: TGTGCCAGCAGCTCCCCAAGGAACGAGCAGTACTTC
abundance: NA; j_gene: TRBJ1-1; v_gene: TRBV10-3; d_gene: NA; CDR3aa: CAISESEMNTEAFF; CDR3nt: TGTGCCATCAGTGAGTCGGAGATGAACACTGAAGCTTTCTTT
abundance: NA; j_gene: TRBJ2-7; v_gene: TRBV5-1; d_gene: TRBD1; CDR3aa: CASSLRQGPEQYF; CDR3nt: TGCGCCAGCAGCTTAAGACAGGGTCCCGAGCAGTACTTC
abundance: once; j_gene: TRBJ2-5; v_gene: TRBV2; d_gene: TRBD1; CDR3aa: CASSQDRVQETQYF; CDR3nt: TGTGCCAGCAGTCAAGACAGGGTTCAAGAGACCCAGTACTTC
abundance: NA; j_gene: TRBJ2-3; v_gene: TRBV19; d_gene: NA; CDR3aa: CASSQQSTDTQYF; CDR3nt: TGTGCCAGTAGCCAGCAGAGCACAGATACGCAGTATTTT
abundance: NA; j_gene: TRBJ2-2; v_gene: TRBV24-1; d_gene: TRBD1; CDR3aa: CATSDPLRDRVGELFF; CDR3nt: TGTGCCACCAGTGATCCACTCCGGGACAGGGTCGGGGAGCTGTTTTTT
abundance: few; j_gene: TRBJ1-6; v_gene: TRBV25-1; d_gene: TRBD1; CDR3aa: CASSADRGNSPLHF; CDR3nt: TGTGCCAGCAGTGCCGACAGGGGTAATTCACCCCTCCACTTT
abundance: few; j_gene: TRBJ1-6; v_gene: TRBV20-1; d_gene: NA; CDR3aa: CSARVASSPLHF; CDR3nt: TGCAGTGCTAGAGTCGCGAGTTCACCCCTCCACTTT
abundance: NA; j_gene: TRBJ1-2; v_gene: TRBV29-1; d_gene: NA; CDR3aa: CSVAGEWYGYTF; CDR3nt: TGCAGCGTTGCTGGGGAGTGGTATGGCTACACCTTC
abundance: NA; j_gene: TRBJ2-7; v_gene: TRBV12-3/TRBV12-4; d_gene: NA; CDR3aa: CASSLARAAYKQYF; CDR3nt: TGTGCCAGCAGTTTAGCCAGGGCAGCTTACAAGCAGTACTTC
abundance: few; j_gene: TRBJ1-1; v_gene: TRBV2; d_gene: NA; CDR3aa: CASSELENTEAFF; CDR3nt: TGTGCCAGCAGTGAATTGGAGAACACTGAAGCTTTCTTT
abundance: NA; j_gene: TRBJ2-3; v_gene: TRBV20-1; d_gene: NA; CDR3aa: CSARDGSASDTQYF; CDR3nt: TGCAGTGCTAGAGACGGGAGTGCCTCAGATACGCAGTATTTT
abundance: NA; j_gene: TRBJ1-1; v_gene: TRBV20-1; d_gene: NA; CDR3aa: CSATPPTGNTEAFF; CDR3nt: TGCAGTGCTACTCCCCCGACAGGGAACACTGAAGCTTTCTTT
abundance: once; j_gene: TRBJ1-5; v_gene: TRBV25-1; d_gene: NA; CDR3aa: CASSENMALIHQPQHF; CDR3nt: TGTGCCAGCAGTGAAAACATGGCCCTCATCCATCAGCCCCAGCATTTT
abundance: NA; j_gene: TRBJ2-2; v_gene: TRBV19; d_gene: NA; CDR3aa: CASNKGPDTGELFF; CDR3nt: TGTGCCAGTAACAAGGGACCCGATACCGGGGAGCTGTTTTTT
abundance: once; j_gene: TRBJ2-1; v_gene: TRBV2; d_gene: NA; CDR3aa: CASSPLNEQFF; CDR3nt: TGTGCCAGCAGCCCGTTAAATGAGCAGTTCTTC
abundance: NA; j_gene: TRBJ2-5; v_gene: TRBV15; d_gene: NA; CDR3aa: CATSIRGGETQYF; CDR3nt: TGTGCCACCAGCATACGAGGGGGAGAGACCCAGTACTTC
abundance: few; j_gene: TRBJ2-7; v_gene: TRBV27; d_gene: TRBD1; CDR3aa: CASSFGTGGDEQYF; CDR3nt: TGTGCCAGCAGTTTCGGGACAGGTGGCGACGAGCAGTACTTC
abundance: many; j_gene: TRBJ2-1; v_gene: TRBV14; d_gene: NA; CDR3aa: CASSQVSGASTGRNEQFF; CDR3nt: TGTGCCAGCAGCCAAGTATCAGGGGCGAGCACCGGGCGAAACGAGCAGTTCTTC
abundance: NA; j_gene: TRBJ1-6; v_gene: TRBV5-1; d_gene: NA; CDR3aa: CASTPGANNSPLHF; CDR3nt: TGCGCCAGCACCCCAGGTGCAAATAATTCACCCCTCCACTTT
abundance: NA; j_gene: TRBJ2-3; v_gene: TRBV20-1; d_gene: TRBD2; CDR3aa: CSVPAHRGDTDTQYF; CDR3nt: TGCAGTGTCCCAGCTCACCGGGGGGACACAGATACGCAGTATTTT
abundance: NA; j_gene: TRBJ2-1; v_gene: TRBV24-1; d_gene: NA; CDR3aa: CATSDPGDNEQFF; CDR3nt: TGTGCCACCAGTGACCCCGGGGACAATGAGCAGTTCTTC
abundance: NA; j_gene: TRBJ1-4; v_gene: TRBV19; d_gene: NA; CDR3aa: CASNPDRNEKLFF; CDR3nt: TGTGCCAGTAACCCGGACCGAAATGAAAAACTGTTTTTT
abundance: NA; j_gene: TRBJ2-2; v_gene: TRBV20-1; d_gene: NA; CDR3aa: CSARNSNTGELFF; CDR3nt: TGCAGTGCTAGAAATAGTAACACCGGGGAGCTGTTTTTT
abundance: NA; j_gene: TRBJ1-1; v_gene: TRBV2; d_gene: NA; CDR3aa: CASGPGTRFTEAFF; CDR3nt: TGTGCCAGCGGCCCCGGTACGAGGTTCACTGAAGCTTTCTTT
abundance: once; j_gene: TRBJ2-1; v_gene: TRBV12-5; d_gene: NA; CDR3aa: CASGLDILAEQFF; CDR3nt: TGTGCTAGTGGTTTGGATATACTAGCTGAGCAGTTCTTC
abundance: NA; j_gene: TRBJ2-2; v_gene: TRBV24-1; d_gene: TRBD2; CDR3aa: CATSDTWTSGGGELFF; CDR3nt: TGTGCCACCAGTGATACCTGGACTAGCGGGGGCGGGGAGCTGTTTTTT
abundance: NA; j_gene: TRBJ1-2; v_gene: TRBV20-1; d_gene: NA; CDR3aa: CSVGGNYGYTF; CDR3nt: TGCAGTGTTGGCGGGAACTATGGCTACACCTTC
abundance: NA; j_gene: TRBJ2-7; v_gene: TRBV4-1; d_gene: NA; CDR3aa: CASSQGVSEQYF; CDR3nt: TGCGCCAGCAGCCAAGGAGTCTCCGAGCAGTACTTC
abundance: few; j_gene: TRBJ1-1; v_gene: TRBV20-1; d_gene: TRBD1; CDR3aa: CSARVGGRNTEAFF; CDR3nt: TGCAGTGCTAGAGTAGGGGGCCGGAACACTGAAGCTTTCTTT
abundance: NA; j_gene: TRBJ1-5; v_gene: TRBV6-1; d_gene: TRBD1; CDR3aa: CASSEVLTGANQPQHF; CDR3nt: TGTGCCAGCAGTGAAGTGCTGACAGGGGCTAATCAGCCCCAGCATTTT
abundance: NA; j_gene: TRBJ2-7; v_gene: TRBV2; d_gene: NA; CDR3aa: CASSRQSVSYEQYF; CDR3nt: TGTGCCAGCAGTCGACAGTCGGTCTCCTACGAGCAGTACTTC
abundance: NA; j_gene: TRBJ1-4; v_gene: TRBV19; d_gene: TRBD1; CDR3aa: CASAGQGGWEKLFF; CDR3nt: TGTGCCAGCGCGGGACAGGGAGGTTGGGAAAAACTGTTTTTT
abundance: NA; j_gene: TRBJ2-1; v_gene: TRBV5-1; d_gene: NA; CDR3aa: CASSFTAKEKEQFF; CDR3nt: TGCGCCAGCAGCTTTACAGCCAAGGAGAAAGAGCAGTTCTTC
abundance: NA; j_gene: TRBJ2-5; v_gene: TRBV10-3; d_gene: NA; CDR3aa: CAISDLRASETQYF; CDR3nt: TGTGCCATCAGTGATTTAAGGGCAAGCGAGACCCAGTACTTC
abundance: NA; j_gene: TRBJ1-1; v_gene: TRBV18; d_gene: NA; CDR3aa: CASSREGEAFF; CDR3nt: TGTGCCAGCTCACGGGAGGGTGAAGCTTTCTTT
abundance: once; j_gene: TRBJ2-4; v_gene: TRBV7-9; d_gene: NA; CDR3aa: CASSSTGENIQYF; CDR3nt: TGTGCCAGCAGCTCGACAGGAGAGAACATTCAGTACTTC
abundance: NA; j_gene: TRBJ2-7; v_gene: TRBV9; d_gene: TRBD1; CDR3aa: CASSVGAGGIYEQYF; CDR3nt: TGTGCCAGCAGCGTAGGGGCAGGGGGAATCTACGAGCAGTACTTC
abundance: few; j_gene: TRBJ1-5; v_gene: TRBV15; d_gene: TRBD1; CDR3aa: CATSRRTGVNQPQHF; CDR3nt: TGTGCCACCAGCAGACGGACAGGGGTCAATCAGCCCCAGCATTTT
abundance: NA; j_gene: TRBJ1-6; v_gene: TRBV9; d_gene: TRBD1; CDR3aa: CASSVGGQVYNSPLHF; CDR3nt: TGTGCCAGCAGCGTAGGGGGACAGGTCTATAATTCACCCCTCCACTTT
abundance: NA; j_gene: TRBJ1-6; v_gene: TRBV5-5; d_gene: NA; CDR3aa: CASSFGTSLSPLHF; CDR3nt: TGTGCCAGCAGCTTTGGGACTTCTCTTTCACCCCTCCACTTT
abundance: NA; j_gene: TRBJ1-6; v_gene: TRBV2; d_gene: NA; CDR3aa: CASSFQQGSPSPLHF; CDR3nt: TGTGCCAGCAGTTTCCAACAGGGAAGTCCTTCACCCCTCCACTTT
abundance: many; j_gene: TRBJ1-3; v_gene: TRBV9; d_gene: NA; CDR3aa: CASSVDGFSGNTIYF; CDR3nt: TGTGCCAGCAGCGTAGATGGGTTCTCTGGAAACACCATATATTTT
abundance: NA; j_gene: TRBJ2-7; v_gene: TRBV4-1; d_gene: TRBD1; CDR3aa: CASSRTGTGDYEQYF; CDR3nt: TGCGCCAGCAGCAGGACCGGGACAGGGGACTACGAGCAGTACTTC